This T cell receptor beta chain was identified during a study of T cell changes during pregnancy in multiple sclerosis. Sequencing used immunoSEQ multiplex PCR; TCRdb keeps in-frame clones, though not all of them. The data contain 35,000 to 55,000 clones, about 88% of them singletons. The starting material was CD8+ T cells from peripheral blood mononuclear cells, obtained after pregnancy. This TCR derives from a female donor in good health, enrolled as a control in a pregnancy study.

The CDR3, as DNA: TGTGCCAGCAGCTCGGGACAGATGAACACTGAAGCTTTCTTT. This codes for CASSSGQMNTEAFF. This chain uses TRBV7-9 with TRBJ1-1; 7 bases line up with TRBD1. V shed 4 bases, J shed 0 bases, and the junction held 2 bases outside the gene matches. Germline loops: CDR1 SEHNR, CDR2 FQNEAQ (reference sequence). CDR3 length equals 14 residues.